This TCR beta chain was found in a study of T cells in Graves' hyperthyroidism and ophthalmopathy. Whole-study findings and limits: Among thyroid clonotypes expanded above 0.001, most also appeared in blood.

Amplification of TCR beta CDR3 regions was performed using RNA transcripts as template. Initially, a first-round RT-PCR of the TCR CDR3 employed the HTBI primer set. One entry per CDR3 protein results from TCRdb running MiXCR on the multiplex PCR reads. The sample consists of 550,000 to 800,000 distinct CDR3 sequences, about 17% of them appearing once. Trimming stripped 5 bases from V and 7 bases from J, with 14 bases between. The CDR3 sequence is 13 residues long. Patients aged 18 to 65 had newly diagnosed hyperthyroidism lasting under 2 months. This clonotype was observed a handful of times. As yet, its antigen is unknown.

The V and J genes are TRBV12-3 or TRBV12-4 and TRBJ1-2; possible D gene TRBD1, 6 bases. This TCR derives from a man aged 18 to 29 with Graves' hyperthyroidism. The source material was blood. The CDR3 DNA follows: TGTGCCAGCAGTGGGAGGGGGGCGACTGGCTACACCTTC. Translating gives CASSGRGATGYTF.